These 10 T cell receptor beta chains were all obtained from the same sample, sequenced in a study of blood T cell repertoires in COVID-19. Clones were sequenced by immunoSEQ multiplex PCR, and TCRdb holds only the in-frame ones, with some missing. This sample has about 300,000 clones, with approximately 84% found just once. The sample consisted of peripheral blood. These receptors all stem from a human donor with COVID-19, enrolled during active disease. The donor label of this sample is uncertain.

This chain uses TRBV5-1 with TRBJ2-2; TRBD1 might be the D (5 bases). This CDR3 has 17 amino acids. V was pared by 4 bases and J by 3 bases, with 19 bases between. The germline V gene has CDR1 SGHRS and CDR2 YFSETQ. The CDR3: CASSQSFSSRDTGELFF. The DNA for the CDR3 is TGCGCCAGCAGCCAGAGCTTTTCGAGCAGGGACACCGGGGAGCTGTTTTTT.

The V gene is TRBV19, the J gene TRBJ1-6; TRBD1 matches 8 bases. The V gene's germline CDR1 is LNHDA and CDR2 SQIVND (reference sequence). Trimming took 3 bases from V and 7 from J; bases not matched to a gene: 8. The CDR3 contains 16 residues. The CDR3 nucleotides read TGTGCCAGTAGTATCGTCTTTCGACAGGGGAATTCACCCCTCCACTTT. It is translated as CASSIVFRQGNSPLHF.

This sequence joins TRBV19 and TRBJ2-1, with 10 bases identical to TRBD2. Germline CDR1 reads LNHDA; CDR2 reads SQIVND (reference sequence). The trim removed 4 bases at V and 9 bases at J, leaving 6 bases unmatched. The CDR3 totals 14 residues. The CDR3 DNA is TGTGCCAGTAGTACTAGCGGGAGAGAGGGTGAGCAGTTCTTC. Translating gives CASSTSGREGEQFF.

V and J are TRBV5-1 and TRBJ2-4; TRBD2 agrees at 10 bases. The CDR3 spans 15 residues. Per the germline V gene, CDR1 is SGHRS and CDR2 is YFSETQ. Losses at the gene ends were 0 bases for V and 8 bases for J; bases not matched to a gene: 5. The CDR3 spells CASSLGTSGNHIQYF. As DNA, the CDR3 is TGCGCCAGCAGCTTGGGAACTAGCGGGAACCACATTCAGTACTTC.

The sample holds many counts of this clone. V usage is TRBV28 and J usage is TRBJ1-6, with D unclear. Between the trimmed V and J ends, which lost 7 bases and 6 bases, there was a span of 13 bases. The CDR3 has 14 residues. Per germline, CDR1 MDHEN and CDR2 SYDVKM. The CDR3 loop reads CASTPAAPNSPLHF. The CDR3 DNA reads TGTGCCAGCACCCCTGCGGCTCCTAATTCACCCCTCCACTTT.

The CDR3, as DNA: TGTGCCAGCAGCGAGCTAAGTGGGACTAGCTGGGAGACCCAGTACTTC. Translating gives CASSELSGTSWETQYF. V gene TRBV5-6 combines with J gene TRBJ2-5; 9 nucleotides align to TRBD2. V lost 4 bases, J lost 5 bases, and 12 bases stayed unmatched. The V gene's germline CDR1 is SGHDT and CDR2 YYEEEE. The CDR3 is 16 residues long. Full variable domain (remainder filled in from reference TRBV5-6 and TRBJ2-5): DAGVTQSPTHLIKTRGQQVTLRCSPKSGHDTVSWYQQALGQGPQFIFQYYEEEERQRGNFPDRFSGHQFPNYSSELNVNALLLGDSALYLCASSELSGTSWETQYFGPGTRLLVL.

J is TRBJ2-5 and V is TRBV5-1; D is ambiguous. The CDR3 totals 14 residues. Trimming took 1 base from V and 1 from J, leaving 8 bases between them. Per germline, CDR1 SGHRS and CDR2 YFSETQ. The CDR3 loop reads CASSLLESQETQYF. The CDR3 region has the DNA TGCGCCAGCAGCTTGTTGGAGTCCCAAGAGACCCAGTACTTC.

The chain recombines TRBV2 with TRBJ2-1; 11 nucleotides match TRBD2. This CDR3 is 15 amino acids long. Germline assignment: CDR1 SNHLY and CDR2 FYNNEI. V lost 7 bases and J lost 7; bases outside the gene matches: 9. CDR3 protein: CASTPLAGAHNEQFF. The CDR3 bases are TGTGCCAGCACCCCACTAGCGGGAGCTCATAATGAGCAGTTCTTC.

The V call is TRBV7-6, the J call TRBJ1-4; no clear D. Trimming took 5 bases from V and 8 from J, leaving 12 bases between them. Germline loops: CDR1 SGHVS, CDR2 FNYEAQ. The length of the CDR3 is 13 residues. CDR3 protein: CASSITRGEKLFF. The CDR3 nucleotides read TGTGCCAGCAGCATCACCAGAGGAGAAAAACTGTTTTTT.

Regarding this clone: Other DNA sequences within the sample encode an identical CDR3. J is TRBJ2-1 and V is TRBV5-1; TRBD2 agrees at 9 bases. Per the germline V gene, CDR1 is SGHRS and CDR2 is YFSETQ. This CDR3 comprises 15 residues. Trimming at V came to 5 bases and at J to 0 bases, leaving 3 bases not matched to a gene. The CDR3 sequence is CASSLAGSSYNEQFF. The CDR3 DNA is TGCGCCAGCAGTCTAGCGGGAAGCTCCTACAATGAGCAGTTCTTC.